The 32 T cell receptor beta chains in this list originate from one sample, sequenced in a study of response to subunit inactivated influenza vaccine. MiXCR was run by TCRdb on the RT-PCR reads, yielding one entry per CDR3 protein. The table lists a few hundred thousand distinct CDR3 sequences, 9% to 15% of them singletons. The sequencing here drew on non-naive T cells sorted from PBMCs, taken less than 15 days before vaccination. These receptors originate from a man aged 45-60 years who received an inactivated influenza vaccine.

This clonotype occurred many times. This sequence joins TRBV5-1 and TRBJ2-3; possible D gene TRBD2, 6 bases. Trimming cost V 1 base and J 0 bases, with 9 bases left between them. From germline, CDR1 is SGHRS and CDR2 YFSETQ. This CDR3 comprises 15 residues. CDR3 residues: CASSLTGVSTDTQYF. For the CDR3, the DNA is TGCGCCAGCAGCTTGACGGGGGTTAGCACAGATACGCAGTATTTT.

This clonotype was seen a handful of times. The rearrangement joins TRBV5-4 to TRBJ2-1, with 11 bases that match TRBD1. Germline V gene data show CDR1 as SGHNT and CDR2 as YYREEE (reference sequence). With V trimmed by 6 bases and J by 3 bases, 8 bases remained unmatched. This CDR3 is 16 amino acids long. In DNA form, the CDR3 reads TGTGCCAGCATTCCTATGGGACAGGGGGGCTACAATGAGCAGTTCTTC. This translates into CASIPMGQGGYNEQFF.

The rearrangement uses TRBV28 and TRBJ2-7; the match to TRBD1 covers 9 bases. Germline V gene data show CDR1 as MDHEN and CDR2 as SYDVKM. V trimming: 6 bases; J trimming: 5 bases; junction bases outside the gene matches: 11. The CDR3 length is 15 residues. The CDR3 sequence is CASRSNRDRAHEQYF. Here the CDR3 DNA reads TGTGCCAGCAGATCCAACCGGGACAGGGCCCACGAGCAGTACTTC.

This clonotype was seen only once. Sequence at one end of the junction differs from germline and may be a read error. The chain links TRBV28 to TRBJ2-7, with 8 bases matching TRBD1. The CDR3 totals 15 residues. CDR1 and CDR2 from the germline V gene are MDHEN and SYDVKM. The CDR3 DNA follows: TGTGTCAGCAGTCTCCGGGACAGGTTACGGCGAGAGCAGTACTTC. Protein: CVSSLRDRLRREQYF. Complete variable domain (other parts from reference TRBV28 and TRBJ2-7): DVKVTQSSRYLVKRTGEKVFLECVQDMDHENMFWYRQDPGLGLRLIYFSYDVKMKEKGDIPEGYSVSREKKERFSLILESASTNQTSMYLCVSSLRDRLRREQYFGPGTRLTVT.

The chain joins TRBV20-1 to TRBJ2-7; D may be TRBD1 (6 bases). Per germline, CDR1 DFQATT and CDR2 SNEGSKA (reference sequence). The V end was cut by 0 bases, the J end by 0 bases, with 9 bases between. The CDR3 spans 14 residues. The CDR3 here is CSAREGAYSYEQYF. The CDR3 region has the DNA TGCAGTGCTAGAGAGGGGGCCTACTCCTACGAGCAGTACTTC.

This clonotype appeared many times. The chain is built from TRBV7-3 and TRBJ2-3; no reliable D call. Trimming stripped 5 bases from V and 4 bases from J, with 10 bases between. The germline CDR1 and CDR2 sequences are SGHTA and FQGTGA. CDR3 length: 13 amino acids. The CDR3 region has the DNA TGTGCCAGCAGCCCCCCCAATGCAGATACGCAGTATTTT. Translating it yields CASSPPNADTQYF.

This clonotype was seen more than once but under ten times. V is TRBV5-1 and J is TRBJ1-3; TRBD1 might be the D (5 bases). The CDR3 length is 16 residues. From germline, CDR1 is SGHRS and CDR2 YFSETQ. Trimming left V 3 bases short and J 4 bases short, with 17 bases between. In DNA form, the CDR3 reads TGCGCCAGCAGCTCCCTGCAGGGATCGAAAGGAAACACCATATATTTT. Its translation is CASSSLQGSKGNTIYF.

This clonotype has a handful of counts. The V gene is TRBV7-9, the J gene TRBJ1-1; no clear D. The CDR3 is 12 amino acids. V lost 2 bases to trimming and J lost 10 bases, with 11 bases between them. The germline V gene has CDR1 SEHNR and CDR2 FQNEAQ (reference sequence). The CDR3 loop reads CASSLSYLGAFF. CDR3 DNA sequence: TGTGCCAGCAGCTTAAGTTACCTGGGAGCTTTCTTT. The full variable domain, completed using reference TRBV7-9 and TRBJ1-1, is DTGVSQNPRHKITKRGQNVTFRCDPISEHNRLYWYRQTLGQGPEFLTYFQNEAQLEKSRLLSDRFSAERPKGSFSTLEIQRTEQGDSAMYLCASSLSYLGAFFGQGTRLTVV.

The chain joins TRBV7-9 to TRBJ1-6; D is undetermined. Germline V gene lookup returns CDR1 SEHNR and CDR2 FQNEAQ (reference sequence). Trimming took off 5 bases at V and 9 bases at J, with 11 bases between the two ends. The CDR3 loop spans 13 amino acids. Here the CDR3 DNA reads TGTGCCAGCAGCATAGACCGAGGTTCACCCCTCCACTTT. The encoded protein is CASSIDRGSPLHF.

The rearrangement joins TRBV4-3 to TRBJ2-1, with a weak D call TRBD2 (5 bases). Deletions cut 4 bases from V and 4 bases from J, with 11 bases between. CDR3 length: 14 residues. Looked up from germline, CDR1 is LGHNA and CDR2 is YSLEER. The chain's CDR3 is CASSPSRGYNEQFF. For the CDR3, the DNA is TGCGCCAGCAGCCCTAGCCGAGGGTACAATGAGCAGTTCTTC.

V and J are TRBV11-2 and TRBJ2-7, with TRBD1 identical over 9 bases. Germline V CDR1 and CDR2: SGHAT, FQNNGV. The V gene end was trimmed by 5 bases and the J gene end by 6 bases; junction bases not matched to a gene: 8. The CDR3 contains 14 residues. The CDR3 DNA follows: TGTGCCAGCAGCCCACAGACAGGGGGGAGCGAGCAGTACTTC. Its translation is CASSPQTGGSEQYF.

The chain is built from TRBV12-3 or TRBV12-4 and TRBJ2-7; 7 nucleotides agree with TRBD1. V lost 6 bases to trimming and J lost 3 bases; unmatched junction nucleotides: 5. The CDR3 length is 13 residues. CDR3 sequence reads: CASSEGQDYEQYF. The CDR3 coding sequence is TGTGCCAGCAGCGAAGGACAGGACTACGAGCAGTACTTC.

V is TRBV10-2 and J is TRBJ2-2, with 8 bases fitting TRBD2. The trim removed 7 bases at V and 4 bases at J, leaving 8 bases unmatched. The length of the CDR3 is 15 residues. Germline V gene lookup returns CDR1 WSHSY and CDR2 SAAADI. The DNA for the CDR3 is TGCGCCAGCAAAAAAGTCGGGACTAGCACCGGGGAGCTGTTTTTT. Encoded protein: CASKKVGTSTGELFF.

The chain recombines TRBV4-2 with TRBJ2-5; D may match TRBD1 or TRBD2 (5 bases each). Germline values: CDR1 LGHNA, CDR2 YNFKEQ. Trimming removed 4 bases at V and 4 bases at J, with 16 bases between. The CDR3 length is 15 residues. For the CDR3, the DNA is TGTGCCAGCAGCCTAAACGGGGCCGGAGGAGAGACCCAGTACTTC. Protein sequence: CASSLNGAGGETQYF.

This clonotype was observed at least ten times. The genes are TRBV12-3 or TRBV12-4 and TRBJ2-1, with 10 positions matching TRBD2. This CDR3 region has 15 residues. The V segment lost 6 bases and the J segment 8 bases; nucleotides outside the gene matches: 10. DNA for the CDR3: TGTGCCAGCAGAAGGACTAGCGGAGGCCTTGATGAGCAGTTCTTC. The encoded protein is CASRRTSGGLDEQFF.

This clonotype showed up many times. The V gene is TRBV20-1, the J gene TRBJ2-7; D is uncertain. This CDR3 has 12 amino acids. CDR1 DFQATT and CDR2 SNEGSKA come from the germline V gene (reference sequence). The V gene lost 3 bases and the J gene lost 4 bases, with 10 bases spanning the gap. The CDR3 region has the DNA TGCAGTGCTAGTATCCTAGAATACGAGCAGTACTTC. It translates to CSASILEYEQYF.

This clonotype was counted only a few times. This chain uses TRBV9 with TRBJ1-1; maybe TRBD1 (6 bases). V was shortened by 0 bases and J by 10 bases, with 13 bases between the two germline ends. This CDR3 is built from 13 residues. Germline V gene lookup returns CDR1 SGDLS and CDR2 YYNGEE. The CDR3 region is CASSVAGGRVAFF. The CDR3 DNA sequence: TGTGCCAGCAGCGTAGCTGGGGGGCGTGTAGCTTTCTTT.

In its sample, this clonotype was seen a few times. V usage is TRBV7-2 and J usage is TRBJ2-2; D is perhaps TRBD1 (7 bases). Trimming left V 6 bases short and J 6 bases short, with 11 bases between. Germline V gene sequence: CDR1 SGHTA, CDR2 FQGNSA. CDR3 length: 13 residues. CDR3 residues: CASSSRGAGELFF. The CDR3 DNA follows: TGTGCCAGCAGTAGCAGGGGGGCCGGGGAGCTGTTTTTT. The complete variable domain, with remaining parts taken from reference TRBV7-2 and TRBJ2-2, reads GAGVSQSPSNKVTEKGKDVELRCDPISGHTALYWYRQSLGQGLEFLIYFQGNSAPDKSGLPSDRFSAERTGGSVSTLTIQRTQQEDSAVYLCASSSRGAGELFFGEGSRLTVL.

In this sample, this clonotype turned up many times. The chain combines TRBV7-8 with TRBJ2-7, with D possibly matching TRBD1 (6 bases). CDR3 size: 14 residues. Trimming cost V 4 bases and J 2 bases, with 12 bases left between them. Per the germline V gene, CDR1 is SGHVS and CDR2 is FQNEAQ. CDR3 residues: CASSSYRVTYEQYF. Here the CDR3 DNA reads TGTGCCAGCAGCTCGTACAGGGTCACCTACGAGCAGTACTTC.

This clonotype was observed a few times. The rearrangement uses TRBV7-9 and TRBJ1-6; D possibly corresponds to TRBD1 (5 bases). V was trimmed by 7 bases and J by 1 base, leaving 8 bases between them. CDR3 size: 14 residues. Germline V gene data show CDR1 as SEHNR and CDR2 as FQNEAQ (reference sequence). The CDR3 protein is CASTGVSYNSPLHF. The CDR3 nucleotides read TGTGCCAGCACGGGGGTGTCCTATAATTCACCCCTCCACTTT.

This clonotype was seen ten or more times. The gene calls are TRBV4-2 and TRBJ2-1; maybe TRBD2 (5 bases). Trimming took 4 bases from V and 4 from J, leaving 14 bases between them. The V gene's germline CDR1 is LGHNA and CDR2 YNFKEQ. This CDR3 has 15 residues. CDR3 amino acids: CASSPLVGTYNEQFF. CDR3 nucleotides: TGTGCCAGCAGCCCACTAGTGGGAACATACAATGAGCAGTTCTTC.

J is TRBJ1-1 and V is TRBV12-3 or TRBV12-4, with D unclear. Trimming took off 1 base at V and 5 bases at J, with 14 bases between the two ends. The CDR3 covers 15 residues. CDR3 sequence: CASSLDPGTGTEAFF. CDR3 coding DNA: TGTGCCAGCAGTTTAGACCCGGGCACGGGGACTGAAGCTTTCTTT.

The table lists this clonotype with many counts. The rearrangement joins TRBV7-2 to TRBJ1-5; possible D gene TRBD1, 5 bases. CDR1 and CDR2 from the germline V gene are SGHTA and FQGNSA. This CDR3 is built from 16 residues. Deletions cut 4 bases from V and 1 base from J, with 14 bases between. The CDR3 here is CASSSLGSGSNQPQHF. The DNA of the CDR3 is TGTGCCAGCAGCTCGCTCGGGTCAGGGAGCAATCAGCCCCAGCATTTT.

This clonotype was found many times. V usage is TRBV29-1 and J usage is TRBJ2-4; D call uncertain. CDR3 length: 13 amino acids. Trimming removed 1 base from V and 2 bases from J, with 6 bases in between. Germline CDR1 is SQVTM and CDR2 is ANQGSEA. The CDR3 nucleotides read TGCAGCGTTGAAGGAAATACCAAAAACATTCAGTACTTC. As protein: CSVEGNTKNIQYF.

This clonotype was counted ten times or more. V usage is TRBV7-2 and J usage is TRBJ2-1, with 12 bases fitting TRBD2. The CDR3 totals 17 residues. The ends lost 8 bases at V and 2 bases at J; junction bases unmatched: 10. In germline, CDR1 is SGHTA, CDR2 FQGNSA. The CDR3 loop reads CASLARASGRAYNEQFF. CDR3 sequence (DNA): TGTGCCAGCCTAGCGAGGGCTAGCGGGAGGGCCTACAATGAGCAGTTCTTC.

This clonotype was observed many times. The J gene is TRBJ1-2, the V gene TRBV5-6, with D unclear. CDR3 length equals 13 residues. The germline gives CDR1 SGHDT, CDR2 YYEEEE. V lost 1 base and J lost 2, with 6 bases in between. In DNA, the CDR3 is TGTGCCAGCAGCTTGCCCGACAACTATGGCTACACCTTC. This encodes CASSLPDNYGYTF.

This chain connects TRBV6-2 or TRBV6-3 to TRBJ2-3; 8 nucleotides align to TRBD1. The CDR3 has 16 amino acids. Per the germline V gene, CDR1 is MNHEY and CDR2 is SVGEGT. The trim removed 6 bases at V and 1 base at J, leaving 9 bases unmatched. This chain's CDR3 is CASSGLTGVRTDTQYF. DNA for the CDR3: TGTGCCAGCAGCGGATTGACAGGGGTTCGCACAGATACGCAGTATTTT.

V gene TRBV11-1 combines with J gene TRBJ2-7, with unresolved D. The CDR3 has 13 residues. V was trimmed by 6 bases and J by 4 bases, leaving 13 bases between them. Germline V CDR1 and CDR2: SGHAT, FQDESV (reference sequence). The CDR3 DNA sequence: TGTGCCAGCAGTTCCTTGCGTGGGTACGAGCAGTACTTC. It yields the protein CASSSLRGYEQYF.

This chain connects TRBV28 to TRBJ2-3, with D uncertain. The V end lost 8 bases, the J end lost 4 bases, and 13 bases lay between the germline ends. Germline CDR1 MDHEN, CDR2 SYDVKM. CDR3 size: 13 residues. CDR3 nucleotide sequence: TGTGCCAGCTCCCGAGCCGGGTCAGATACGCAGTATTTT. This encodes CASSRAGSDTQYF.

This clonotype occurred many times. The chain employs TRBV4-2 and TRBJ2-2; perhaps D is TRBD1 or TRBD2 (6 bases each). CDR1 and CDR2 (germline): LGHNA, YNFKEQ. The CDR3 is 15 amino acids. V lost 0 bases and J 6 bases, leaving 11 bases between the germline ends. CDR3 sequence (DNA): TGTGCCAGCAGCCAAGAAAGAAGGGGGGCCGGGGAGCTGTTTTTT. Its protein is CASSQERRGAGELFF.

This clonotype was observed a few times. The chain combines TRBV2 with TRBJ2-2; 14 positions agree with TRBD2. The V gene end was trimmed by 6 bases and the J gene end by 6 bases; junction bases not matched to a gene: 6. The CDR3 has 16 amino acids. Looked up from germline, CDR1 is SNHLY and CDR2 is FYNNEI. The CDR3 is CASRQTSGRAAGELFF. CDR3 in DNA: TGTGCCAGCAGACAGACTAGCGGGAGGGCCGCCGGGGAGCTGTTTTTT.

CDR3 protein: CSARGLADKGTDTQYF. CDR3 in DNA: TGCAGCGCTAGGGGACTAGCTGATAAAGGCACAGATACGCAGTATTTT. The chain couples TRBV29-1 to TRBJ2-3, with TRBD2 matching over 9 bases. Per the germline V gene, CDR1 is SQVTM and CDR2 is ANQGSEA. The CDR3 covers 16 residues. The ends lost 7 bases at V and 1 base at J; junction bases unmatched: 12.